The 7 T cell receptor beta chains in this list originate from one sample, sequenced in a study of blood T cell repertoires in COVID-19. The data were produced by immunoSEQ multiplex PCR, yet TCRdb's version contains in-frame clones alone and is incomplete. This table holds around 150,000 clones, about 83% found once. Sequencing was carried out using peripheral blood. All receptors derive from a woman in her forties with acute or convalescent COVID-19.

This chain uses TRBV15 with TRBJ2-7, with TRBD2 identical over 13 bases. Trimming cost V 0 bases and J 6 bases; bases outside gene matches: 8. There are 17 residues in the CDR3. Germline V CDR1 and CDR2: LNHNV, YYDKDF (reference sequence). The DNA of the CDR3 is TGTGCCACCAGCAGAGATCCACTAGCGGGAGGGCGGGGCGAGCAGTACTTC. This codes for CATSRDPLAGGRGEQYF.

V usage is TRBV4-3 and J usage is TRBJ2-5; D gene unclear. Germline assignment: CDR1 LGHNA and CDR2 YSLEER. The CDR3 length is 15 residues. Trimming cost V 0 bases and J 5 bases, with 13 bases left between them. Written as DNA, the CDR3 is TGCGCCAGCAGCCAAGACCGGCTAGATATGGAGACCCAGTACTTC. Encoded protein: CASSQDRLDMETQYF.

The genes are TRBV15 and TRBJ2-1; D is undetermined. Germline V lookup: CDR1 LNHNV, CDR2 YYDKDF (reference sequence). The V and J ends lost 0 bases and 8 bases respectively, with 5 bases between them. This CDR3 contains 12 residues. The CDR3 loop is CATSRDIDEQFF. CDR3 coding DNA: TGTGCCACCAGCAGAGATATAGATGAGCAGTTCTTC.

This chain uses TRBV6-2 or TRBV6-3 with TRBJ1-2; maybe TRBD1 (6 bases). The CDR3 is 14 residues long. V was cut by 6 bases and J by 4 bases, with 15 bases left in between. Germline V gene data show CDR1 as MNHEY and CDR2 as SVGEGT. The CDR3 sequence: CASSRRDTVYGYTF. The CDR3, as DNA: TGTGCCAGCAGCCGCCGGGACACGGTCTATGGCTACACCTTC.

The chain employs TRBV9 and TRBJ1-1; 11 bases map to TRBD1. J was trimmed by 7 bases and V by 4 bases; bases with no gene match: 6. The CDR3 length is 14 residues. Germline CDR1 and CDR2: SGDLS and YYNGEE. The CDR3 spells CASSPRTGGVEAFF. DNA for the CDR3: TGTGCCAGCAGCCCCCGGACAGGGGGCGTTGAAGCTTTCTTT.

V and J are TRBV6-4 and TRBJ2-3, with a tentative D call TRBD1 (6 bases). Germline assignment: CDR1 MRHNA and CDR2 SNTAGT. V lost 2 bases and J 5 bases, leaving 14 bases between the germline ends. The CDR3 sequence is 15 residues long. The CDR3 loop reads CASSDAGTSLDTQYF. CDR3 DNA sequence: TGTGCCAGCAGTGACGCCGGGACAAGTCTAGATACGCAGTATTTT.

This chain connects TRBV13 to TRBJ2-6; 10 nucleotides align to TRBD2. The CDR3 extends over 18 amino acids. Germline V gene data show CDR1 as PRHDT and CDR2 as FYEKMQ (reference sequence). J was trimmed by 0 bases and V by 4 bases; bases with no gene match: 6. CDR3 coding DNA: TGTGCCAGCAGCTCTCCTAGCGGGGGTTACTCTGGGGCCAACGTCCTGACTTTC. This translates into CASSSPSGGYSGANVLTF.